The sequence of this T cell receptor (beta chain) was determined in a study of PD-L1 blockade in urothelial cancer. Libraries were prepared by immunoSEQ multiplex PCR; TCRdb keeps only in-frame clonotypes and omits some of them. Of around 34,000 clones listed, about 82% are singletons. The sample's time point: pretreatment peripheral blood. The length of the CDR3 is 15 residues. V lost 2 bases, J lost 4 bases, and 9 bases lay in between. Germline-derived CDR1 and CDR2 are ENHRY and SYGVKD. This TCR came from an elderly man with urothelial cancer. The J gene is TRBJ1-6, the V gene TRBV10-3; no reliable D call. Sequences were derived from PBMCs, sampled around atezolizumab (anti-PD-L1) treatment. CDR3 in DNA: TGTGCCATCAGTGAGGCACAGTTTTATAATTCACCCCTCCACTTT. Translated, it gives CAISEAQFYNSPLHF.